This entry is about one T cell receptor (beta chain). The data belong to a study of CD8 T cells in Susac syndrome. Negative isolation was used for CD8+ and CD4+ T cells, and FACS enrichment was applied to TEMRA cells. About 0.5 to 1 ug RNA was reverse transcribed with random hexamers. The CDR3 of TCR beta was amplified by immunoSEQ multiplex PCR across 54 Vbeta and 13 Jbeta. TCRdb re-called the immunoSEQ multiplex PCR reads through MiXCR, storing one row per CDR3 protein. In the table there are 150,000 to 200,000 distinct CDR3 sequences, over 85% of which are singletons. V dropped 6 bases and J dropped 6 bases, with 8 bases sitting between them. The germline CDR1 and CDR2 sequences are SQVTM and ANQGSEA. The CDR3 consists of 11 residues.

Sequencing was carried out using CD4+ T cells from PBMCs. This receptor was taken from a human donor in good health. V gene TRBV29-1 combines with J gene TRBJ2-2; D may correspond to TRBD1 or TRBD2 (5 bases each). The CDR3 sequence: CSVRDAGELFF. As DNA, the CDR3 is TGCAGCGTCAGGGACGCCGGGGAGCTGTTTTTT.